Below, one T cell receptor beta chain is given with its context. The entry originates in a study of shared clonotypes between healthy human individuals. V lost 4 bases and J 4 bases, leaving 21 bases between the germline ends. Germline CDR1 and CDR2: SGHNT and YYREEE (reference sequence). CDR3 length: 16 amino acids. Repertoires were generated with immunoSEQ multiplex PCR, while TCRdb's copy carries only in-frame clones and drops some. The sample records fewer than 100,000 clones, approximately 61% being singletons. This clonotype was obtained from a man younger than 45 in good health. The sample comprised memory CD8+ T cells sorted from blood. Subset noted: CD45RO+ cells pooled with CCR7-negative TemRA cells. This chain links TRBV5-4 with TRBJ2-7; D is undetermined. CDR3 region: CASSPTDSQNPYEQYF. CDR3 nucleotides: TGTGCCAGCAGCCCCACCGATTCCCAGAACCCATACGAGCAGTACTTC.